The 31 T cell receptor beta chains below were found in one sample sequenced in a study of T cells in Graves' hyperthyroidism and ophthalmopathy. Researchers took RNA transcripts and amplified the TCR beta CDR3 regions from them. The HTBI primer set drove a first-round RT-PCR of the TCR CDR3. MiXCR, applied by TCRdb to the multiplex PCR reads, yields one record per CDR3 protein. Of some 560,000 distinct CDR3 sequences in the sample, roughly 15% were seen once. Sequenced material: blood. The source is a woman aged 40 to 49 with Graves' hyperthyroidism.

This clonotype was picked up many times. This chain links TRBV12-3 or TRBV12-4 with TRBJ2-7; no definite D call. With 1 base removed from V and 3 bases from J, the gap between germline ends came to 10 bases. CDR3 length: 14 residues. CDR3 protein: CASSLGFSYYEQYF. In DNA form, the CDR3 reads TGTGCCAGCAGTTTAGGGTTTTCTTACTACGAGCAGTACTTC.

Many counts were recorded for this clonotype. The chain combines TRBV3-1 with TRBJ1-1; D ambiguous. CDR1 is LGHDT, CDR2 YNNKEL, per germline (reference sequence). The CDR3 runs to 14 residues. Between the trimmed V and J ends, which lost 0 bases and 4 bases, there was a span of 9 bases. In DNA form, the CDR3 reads TGTGCCAGCAGCCAAGATGATCGTCCCACTGAAGCTTTCTTT. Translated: CASSQDDRPTEAFF.

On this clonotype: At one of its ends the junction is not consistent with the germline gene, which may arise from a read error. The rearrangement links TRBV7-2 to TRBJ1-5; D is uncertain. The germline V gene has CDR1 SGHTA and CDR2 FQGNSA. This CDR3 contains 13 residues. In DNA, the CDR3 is TGCGCCAGCAGCCAAGTGTTCGATCAGCCCCAGCATTTT. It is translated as CASSQVFDQPQHF.

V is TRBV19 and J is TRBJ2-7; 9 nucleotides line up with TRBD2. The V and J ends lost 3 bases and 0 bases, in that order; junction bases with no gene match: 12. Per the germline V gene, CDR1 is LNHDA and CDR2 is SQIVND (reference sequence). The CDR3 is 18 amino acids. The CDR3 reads CASSIIAGDPSNSYEQYF. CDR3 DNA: TGTGCCAGTAGTATCATAGCGGGAGATCCTTCTAACTCCTACGAGCAGTACTTC.

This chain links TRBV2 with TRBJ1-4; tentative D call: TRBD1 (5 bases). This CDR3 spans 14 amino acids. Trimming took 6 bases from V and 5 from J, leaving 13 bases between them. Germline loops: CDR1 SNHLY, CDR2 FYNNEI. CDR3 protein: CASRSGTENEKLFF. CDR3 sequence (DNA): TGTGCCAGCAGGTCCGGGACCGAGAATGAAAAACTGTTTTTT.

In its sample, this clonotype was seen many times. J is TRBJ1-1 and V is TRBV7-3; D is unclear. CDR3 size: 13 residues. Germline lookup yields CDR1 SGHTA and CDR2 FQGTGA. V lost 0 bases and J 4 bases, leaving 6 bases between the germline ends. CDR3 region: CASSLTGITEAFF. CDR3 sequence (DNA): TGTGCCAGCAGCTTAACAGGGATCACTGAAGCTTTCTTT.

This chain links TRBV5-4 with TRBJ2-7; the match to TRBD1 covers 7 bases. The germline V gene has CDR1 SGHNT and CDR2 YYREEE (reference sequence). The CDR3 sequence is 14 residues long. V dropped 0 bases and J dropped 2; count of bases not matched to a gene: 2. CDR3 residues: CASSLGDRTYEQYF. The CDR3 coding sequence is TGTGCCAGCAGCTTGGGGGACAGAACCTACGAGCAGTACTTC.

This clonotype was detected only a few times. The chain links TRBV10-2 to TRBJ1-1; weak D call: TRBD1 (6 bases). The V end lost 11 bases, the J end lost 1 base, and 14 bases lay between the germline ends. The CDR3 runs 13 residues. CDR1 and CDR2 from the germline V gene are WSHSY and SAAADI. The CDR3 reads CASHRETNTEAFF. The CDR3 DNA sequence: TGCGCCTCCCACAGGGAAACGAACACTGAAGCTTTCTTT.

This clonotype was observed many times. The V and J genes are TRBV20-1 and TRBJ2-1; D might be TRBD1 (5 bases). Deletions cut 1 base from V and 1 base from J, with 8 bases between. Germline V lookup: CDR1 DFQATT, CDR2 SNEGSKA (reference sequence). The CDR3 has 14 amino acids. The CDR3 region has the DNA TGCAGTGCTAGAGTCCAGGGATCCTACAATGAGCAGTTCTTC. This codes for CSARVQGSYNEQFF.

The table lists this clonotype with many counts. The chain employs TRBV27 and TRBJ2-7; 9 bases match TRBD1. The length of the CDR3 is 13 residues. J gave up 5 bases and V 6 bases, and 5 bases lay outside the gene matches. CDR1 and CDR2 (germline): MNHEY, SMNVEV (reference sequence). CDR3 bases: TGTGCCAGCAGCTGGGACAGGGCTCACGAGCAGTACTTC. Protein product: CASSWDRAHEQYF.

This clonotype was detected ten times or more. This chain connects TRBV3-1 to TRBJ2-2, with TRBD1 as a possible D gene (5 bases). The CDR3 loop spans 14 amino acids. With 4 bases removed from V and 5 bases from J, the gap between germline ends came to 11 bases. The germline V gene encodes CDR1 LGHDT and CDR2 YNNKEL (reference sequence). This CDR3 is CASSPVGVTGELFF. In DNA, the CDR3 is TGTGCCAGCAGCCCAGTAGGGGTAACCGGGGAGCTGTTTTTT.

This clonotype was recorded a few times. CDR3 nucleotide sequence: TGTGCCAGCAGCTCAGATACAGGTTTCAGCTATGGCTACACCTTC. Amino acids: CASSSDTGFSYGYTF. This chain connects TRBV14 to TRBJ1-2, with a possible D match to TRBD1 (5 bases). Germline V gives CDR1 SGHDN, CDR2 FVKESK. The CDR3 loop spans 15 amino acids. Trimming stripped 5 bases from V and 4 bases from J, with 17 bases between.

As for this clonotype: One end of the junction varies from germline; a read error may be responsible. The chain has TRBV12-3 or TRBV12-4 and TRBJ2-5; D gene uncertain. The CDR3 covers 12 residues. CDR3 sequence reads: CASSWNRETRYF. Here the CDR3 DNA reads TGTGCCAGCAGTTGGAACAGAGAGACCCGGTACTTC.

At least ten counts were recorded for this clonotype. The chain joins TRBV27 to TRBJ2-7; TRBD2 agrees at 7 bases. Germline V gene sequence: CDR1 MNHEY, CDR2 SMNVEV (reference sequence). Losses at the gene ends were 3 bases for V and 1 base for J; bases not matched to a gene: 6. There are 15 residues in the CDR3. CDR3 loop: CASSFWSGGSYEQYF. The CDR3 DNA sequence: TGTGCCAGCAGTTTTTGGTCGGGAGGTTCCTACGAGCAGTACTTC.

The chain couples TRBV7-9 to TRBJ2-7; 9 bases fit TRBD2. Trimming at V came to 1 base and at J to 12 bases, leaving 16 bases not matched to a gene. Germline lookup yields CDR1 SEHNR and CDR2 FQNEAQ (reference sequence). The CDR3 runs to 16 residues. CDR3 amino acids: CASSLGGGLAKLHLYF. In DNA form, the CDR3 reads TGTGCCAGCAGCTTAGGGGGCGGACTAGCGAAACTACATCTGTACTTC.

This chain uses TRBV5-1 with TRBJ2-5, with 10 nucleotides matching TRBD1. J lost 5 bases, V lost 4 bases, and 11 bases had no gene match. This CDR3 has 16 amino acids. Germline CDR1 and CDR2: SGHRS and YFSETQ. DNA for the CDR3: TGCGCCAGCAGCATCGGGACAGGGGATCTTGCGGAGACCCAGTACTTC. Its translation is CASSIGTGDLAETQYF.

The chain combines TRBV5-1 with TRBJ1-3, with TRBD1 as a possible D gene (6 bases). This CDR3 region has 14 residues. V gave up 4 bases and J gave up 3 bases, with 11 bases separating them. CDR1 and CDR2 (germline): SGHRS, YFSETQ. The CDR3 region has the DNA TGCGCCAGCAGCCCGGGGGCGGATGGAAACACCATATATTTT. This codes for CASSPGADGNTIYF.

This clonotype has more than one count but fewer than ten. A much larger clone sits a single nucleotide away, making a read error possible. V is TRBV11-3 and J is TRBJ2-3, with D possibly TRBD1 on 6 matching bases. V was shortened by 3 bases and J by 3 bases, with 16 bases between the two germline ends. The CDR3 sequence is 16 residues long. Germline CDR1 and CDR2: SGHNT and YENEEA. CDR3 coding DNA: TGTGCCAGCAGCTTCCTGGGGGCAGTCTCAACAGATACGCAGTATTTT. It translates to CASSFLGAVSTDTQYF.

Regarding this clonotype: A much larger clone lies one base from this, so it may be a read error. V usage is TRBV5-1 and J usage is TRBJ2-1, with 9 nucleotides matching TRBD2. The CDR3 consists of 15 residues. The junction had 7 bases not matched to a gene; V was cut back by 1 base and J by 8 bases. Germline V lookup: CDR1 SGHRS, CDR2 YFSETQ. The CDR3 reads CASSLLASGIHEQFF. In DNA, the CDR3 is TGCGCCAGCAGCTTGTTGGCTAGCGGGATTCATGAGCAGTTCTTC.

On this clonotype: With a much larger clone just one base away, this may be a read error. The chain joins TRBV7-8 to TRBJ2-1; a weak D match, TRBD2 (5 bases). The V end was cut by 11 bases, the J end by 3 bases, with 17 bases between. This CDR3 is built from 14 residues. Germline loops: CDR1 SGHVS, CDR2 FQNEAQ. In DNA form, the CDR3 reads TGTGCCGGCGCGGAGGACTGGGTCTACAATGAGCAGTTCTTC. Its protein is CAGAEDWVYNEQFF. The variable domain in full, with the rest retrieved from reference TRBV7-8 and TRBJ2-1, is GAGVSQSPRYKVAKRGQDVALRCDPISGHVSLFWYQQALGQGPEFLTYFQNEAQLDKSGLPSDRFFAERPEGSVSTLKIQRTQQEDSAVYLCAGAEDWVYNEQFFGPGTRLTVL.

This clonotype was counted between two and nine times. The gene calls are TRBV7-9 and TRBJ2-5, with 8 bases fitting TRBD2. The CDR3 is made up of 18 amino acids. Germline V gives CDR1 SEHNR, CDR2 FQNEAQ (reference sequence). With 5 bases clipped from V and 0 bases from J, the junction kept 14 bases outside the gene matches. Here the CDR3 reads CASSTGGLGGGYQETQYF. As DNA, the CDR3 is TGTGCCAGCAGCACGGGAGGGTTAGGAGGGGGGTACCAAGAGACCCAGTACTTC.

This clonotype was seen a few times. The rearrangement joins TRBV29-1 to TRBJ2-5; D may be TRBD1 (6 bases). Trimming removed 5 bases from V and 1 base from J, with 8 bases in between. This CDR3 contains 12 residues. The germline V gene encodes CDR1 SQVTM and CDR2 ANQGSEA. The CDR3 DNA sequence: TGCAGCGTTCTGACAGGCCAAGAGACCCAGTACTTC. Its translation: CSVLTGQETQYF.

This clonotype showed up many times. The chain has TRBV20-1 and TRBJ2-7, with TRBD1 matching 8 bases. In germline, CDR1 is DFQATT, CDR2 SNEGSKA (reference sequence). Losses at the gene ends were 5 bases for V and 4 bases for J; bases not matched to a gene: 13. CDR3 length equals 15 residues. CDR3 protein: CSASGQGESFYEQYF. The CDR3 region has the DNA TGCAGTGCTTCTGGACAGGGAGAATCCTTTTACGAGCAGTACTTC.

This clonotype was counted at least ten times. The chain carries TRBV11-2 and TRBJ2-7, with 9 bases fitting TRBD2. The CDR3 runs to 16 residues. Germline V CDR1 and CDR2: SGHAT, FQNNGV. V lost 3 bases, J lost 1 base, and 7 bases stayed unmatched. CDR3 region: CASSFVQLAGSYEQYF. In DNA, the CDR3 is TGTGCCAGCAGCTTCGTCCAGCTAGCGGGGTCCTACGAGCAGTACTTC.

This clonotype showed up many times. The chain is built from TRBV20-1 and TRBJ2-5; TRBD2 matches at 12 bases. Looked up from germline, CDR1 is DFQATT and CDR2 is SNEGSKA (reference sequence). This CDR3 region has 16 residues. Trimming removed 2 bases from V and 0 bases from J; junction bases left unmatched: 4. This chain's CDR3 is CSARSWTSGNQETQYF. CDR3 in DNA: TGCAGTGCTAGATCTTGGACTAGCGGGAACCAAGAGACCCAGTACTTC.

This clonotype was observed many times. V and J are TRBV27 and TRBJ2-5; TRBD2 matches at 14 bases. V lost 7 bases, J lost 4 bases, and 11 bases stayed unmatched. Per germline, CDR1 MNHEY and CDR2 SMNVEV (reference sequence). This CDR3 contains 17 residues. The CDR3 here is CASITGLAGDVVETQYF. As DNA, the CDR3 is TGTGCCAGCATTACGGGACTAGCGGGAGATGTAGTAGAGACCCAGTACTTC.

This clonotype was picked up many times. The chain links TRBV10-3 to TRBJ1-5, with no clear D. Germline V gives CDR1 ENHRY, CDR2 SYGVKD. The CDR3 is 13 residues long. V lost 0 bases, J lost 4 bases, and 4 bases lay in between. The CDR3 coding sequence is TGTGCCATCAGTGAGTCGGGGAATCAGCCCCAGCATTTT. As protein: CAISESGNQPQHF.

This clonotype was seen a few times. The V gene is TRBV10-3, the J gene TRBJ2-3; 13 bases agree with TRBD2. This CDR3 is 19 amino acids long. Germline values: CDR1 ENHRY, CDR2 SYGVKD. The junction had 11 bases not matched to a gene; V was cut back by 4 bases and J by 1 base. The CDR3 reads CAISGKGLAGASGTDTQYF. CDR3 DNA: TGTGCCATCAGTGGGAAAGGACTAGCGGGAGCGAGTGGCACAGATACGCAGTATTTT.

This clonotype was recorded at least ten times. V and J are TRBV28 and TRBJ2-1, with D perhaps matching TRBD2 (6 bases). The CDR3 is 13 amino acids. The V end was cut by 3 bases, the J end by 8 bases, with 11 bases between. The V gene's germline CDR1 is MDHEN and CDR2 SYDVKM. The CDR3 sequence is CASSFGGVDEQFF. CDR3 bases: TGTGCCAGCAGTTTTGGCGGGGTTGATGAGCAGTTCTTC.

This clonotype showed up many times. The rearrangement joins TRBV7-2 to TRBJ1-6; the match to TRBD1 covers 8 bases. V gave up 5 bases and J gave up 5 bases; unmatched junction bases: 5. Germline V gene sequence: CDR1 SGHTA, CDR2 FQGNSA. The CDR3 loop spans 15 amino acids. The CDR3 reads CASSRTGGNNSPLHF. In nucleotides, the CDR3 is TGTGCCAGCAGCCGAACAGGGGGGAATAATTCACCCCTCCACTTT.

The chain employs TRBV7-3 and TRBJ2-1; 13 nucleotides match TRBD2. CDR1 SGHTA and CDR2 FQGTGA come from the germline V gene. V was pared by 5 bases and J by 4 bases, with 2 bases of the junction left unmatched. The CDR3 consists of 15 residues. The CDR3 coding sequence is TGTGCCAGCAGCGGACTAGCGGGAGCGTACAATGAGCAGTTCTTC. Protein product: CASSGLAGAYNEQFF.